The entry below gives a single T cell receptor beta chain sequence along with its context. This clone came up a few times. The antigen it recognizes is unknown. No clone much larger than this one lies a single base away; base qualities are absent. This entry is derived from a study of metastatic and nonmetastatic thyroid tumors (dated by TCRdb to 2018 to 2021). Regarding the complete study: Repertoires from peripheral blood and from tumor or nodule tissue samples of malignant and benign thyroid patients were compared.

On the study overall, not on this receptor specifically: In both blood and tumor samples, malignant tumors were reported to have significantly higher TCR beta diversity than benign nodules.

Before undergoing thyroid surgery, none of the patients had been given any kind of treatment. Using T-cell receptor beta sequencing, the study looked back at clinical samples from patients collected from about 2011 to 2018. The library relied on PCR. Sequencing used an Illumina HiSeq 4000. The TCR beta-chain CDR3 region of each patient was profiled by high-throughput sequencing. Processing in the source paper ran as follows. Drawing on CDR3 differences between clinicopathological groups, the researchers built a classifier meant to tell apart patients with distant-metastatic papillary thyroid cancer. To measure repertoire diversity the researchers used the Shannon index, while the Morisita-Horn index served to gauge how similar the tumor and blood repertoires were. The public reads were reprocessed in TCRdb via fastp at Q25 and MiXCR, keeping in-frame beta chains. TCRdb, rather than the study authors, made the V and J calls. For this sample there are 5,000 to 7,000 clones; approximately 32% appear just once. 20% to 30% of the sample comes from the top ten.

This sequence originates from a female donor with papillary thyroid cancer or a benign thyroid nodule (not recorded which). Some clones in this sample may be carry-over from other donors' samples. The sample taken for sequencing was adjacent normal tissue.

The CDR3 reads CATSTGSYEQYF. The sequenced DNA is TGTGCCACCAGCACGGGCTCCTACGAGCAGTACTTC. Here the chain combines TRBV15 and TRBJ2-7, with no confident D gene call. V is clipped by 4 bases and J by 0 bases, and the sequence between their germline boundaries is 4 bases long. The CDR3 goes from the cysteine to the phenylalanine over 12 residues. Only CDR3 DNA remains: 36 bases, in frame from the first base. The germline V gene (reference sequence) yields LNHNV for CDR1 and YYDKDF for CDR2.